This TCR beta chain emerged from a study of OX40 agonist ivuxolimab in advanced cancers. Study-level points and caveats: It was also the case that some nonresponders had low normalized T-cell clonal expansion. Compared with CD4+, CD8+ T cells on average had more expanded clones. There was clonal expansion of CD4+ and CD8+ blood T cells by week 6 at 0.1 to 3.0 mg/kg.

Per the germline V gene, CDR1 is MDHEN and CDR2 is SYDVKM. The CDR3 is made up of 15 amino acids. V lost 3 bases and J lost 0; bases outside the gene matches: 4. Comment on this clone: No antigen is known for it.

Measured with immunoSEQ multiplex PCR; TCRdb has only the in-frame clones, and not every one. The table shows 65,000 to 70,000 clones, with roughly 87% occurring only once. The chain couples TRBV28 to TRBJ2-7; 8 bases align to TRBD2. Here the sequenced sample was CD4+ or CD8+ T cells sorted from blood, taken in a trial of the OX40 agonist ivuxolimab. The origin of this receptor is an adult with an advanced solid tumor such as melanoma, head and neck, liver or kidney cancer. This CDR3 is CASSLGGGSSYEQYF. The CDR3 DNA follows: TGTGCCAGCAGTTTGGGCGGGGGGAGCTCCTACGAGCAGTACTTC.